This T cell receptor (beta chain) originates from a study of control samples from healthy donors and cancer patients. The germline V gene encodes CDR1 SGHTA and CDR2 FQGNSA. The CDR3 is 15 amino acids. V lost 5 bases and J lost 3, with 14 bases in between. Sequenced by immunoSEQ multiplex PCR; TCRdb stores in-frame clones only, minus some. Of roughly 84,000 clones listed, over 75% are singletons. The chain employs TRBV7-2 and TRBJ2-1; D might be TRBD1 (6 bases). This TCR derives from a man aged 45 to 65 in good health. Material for sequencing was blood. CDR3 loop: CASSQPDRHYNEQFF. CDR3 bases: TGTGCCAGCAGCCAGCCTGACAGGCACTACAATGAGCAGTTCTTC.